This TCR beta chain originates from a study of control samples from healthy donors and cancer patients. This clone was found once. This table comes from immunoSEQ multiplex PCR, and its TCRdb copy is limited to in-frame clones, with some not included. The repertoire holds 75,000 to 80,000 clones, approximately 88% seen once, with about 9.5% in the top ten. Germline V gene sequence: CDR1 SGHRS, CDR2 YFSETQ. Trimming took 0 bases from V and 5 from J, leaving 8 bases between them. This CDR3 is built from 14 residues. This receptor was taken from a woman aged 45-60 years with colorectal cancer. This sequence joins TRBV5-1 and TRBJ2-2; no reliable D call. Sample: PBMCs. CDR3 amino acids: CASSLALGTGELFF. The CDR3 DNA sequence: TGCGCCAGCAGCTTGGCGCTTGGGACCGGGGAGCTGTTTTTT. Combining the CDR3 with reference TRBV5-1 and TRBJ2-2 gives the whole variable domain KAGVTQTPRYLIKTRGQQVTLSCSPISGHRSVSWYQQTPGQGLQFLFEYFSETQRNKGNFPGRFSGRQFSNSRSEMNVSTLELGDSALYLCASSLALGTGELFFGEGSRLTVL.